The rows below give T cell receptor beta chains drawn from one sample of a study of CD8 T cells in ankylosing spondylitis. TCRdb passed the 5' RACE reads through MiXCR, listing each CDR3 protein once. The sample records roughly 700,000 distinct CDR3 sequences, roughly 19% being singletons. Sequenced material: blood, either unsorted or a sorted T cell fraction (not recorded which). These receptors were obtained from a male donor with ankylosing spondylitis. Both conserved end residues are part of each CDR3. Fields, in order: CDR3 length, J gene, V gene, D gene, clone size, CDR3 DNA, CDR3 protein. A D gene is named only where the DNA matches it firmly. Rows may omit the clone size; those that give it use once, few, many or a size class.

CDR3 length: 13; J gene: TRBJ2-3; V gene: TRBV6-1; D gene: TRBD2; clone size: -; CDR3 DNA: TGTGCCAGCAAGCGGGGGGCCACAGATACGCAGTATTTT; CDR3 protein: CASKRGATDTQYF
CDR3 length: 14; J gene: TRBJ2-1; V gene: TRBV7-6; D gene: TRBD2; clone size: few; CDR3 DNA: TGTGCCAGCAGCCCTCGACTTGGGGAGGGGGAGCAGTTCTTC; CDR3 protein: CASSPRLGEGEQFF
CDR3 length: 15; J gene: TRBJ2-2; V gene: TRBV5-1; D gene: -; clone size: few; CDR3 DNA: TGCGCCAGCAGCAAGGAGTACCTCAACACCGGGGAGCTGTTTTTT; CDR3 protein: CASSKEYLNTGELFF
CDR3 length: 17; J gene: TRBJ2-1; V gene: TRBV5-1; D gene: TRBD2; clone size: many; CDR3 DNA: TGCGCCAGCAGCTTGCTTATACTAGCGGGAGATTCCAATGAGCAGTTCTTC; CDR3 protein: CASSLLILAGDSNEQFF
CDR3 length: 15; J gene: TRBJ1-1; V gene: TRBV7-9; D gene: TRBD1; clone size: -; CDR3 DNA: TGTGCCAGCAGCTCTCACAGGGGGCGGAACACTGAAGCTTTCTTT; CDR3 protein: CASSSHRGRNTEAFF
CDR3 length: 14; J gene: TRBJ2-7; V gene: TRBV15; D gene: TRBD1; clone size: few; CDR3 DNA: TGTGCCACCAGCAGAGATGGACAGGGGGGGGAGCAGTACTTC; CDR3 protein: CATSRDGQGGEQYF
CDR3 length: 13; J gene: TRBJ1-2; V gene: TRBV6-6; D gene: -; clone size: -; CDR3 DNA: TGTGCCAGCAGTTACGCGGCAGGGTGGGGCAACACCTTC; CDR3 protein: CASSYAAGWGNTF
CDR3 length: 13; J gene: TRBJ1-4; V gene: TRBV29-1; D gene: TRBD1; clone size: -; CDR3 DNA: TGCAGCGCCGGGACAGGGGGCAGTGAAAAACTGTTTTTT; CDR3 protein: CSAGTGGSEKLFF
CDR3 length: 18; J gene: TRBJ2-6; V gene: TRBV6-4; D gene: TRBD1; clone size: -; CDR3 DNA: TGTGCCAGCAGCGGCGGGACAGGGAGTAACTCTGGGGCCAACGTCCTGACTTTC; CDR3 protein: CASSGGTGSNSGANVLTF
CDR3 length: 14; J gene: TRBJ1-5; V gene: TRBV20-1; D gene: -; clone size: once; CDR3 DNA: TGCAGTGCTAGTGCAGGGAATAGCAATCAGCCCCAGCATTTT; CDR3 protein: CSASAGNSNQPQHF
CDR3 length: 15; J gene: TRBJ2-5; V gene: TRBV9; D gene: TRBD1; clone size: few; CDR3 DNA: TGTGCCAGCTCGCTGACAGGGCGATACCAAGAGACCCAGTACTTC; CDR3 protein: CASSLTGRYQETQYF
CDR3 length: 11; J gene: TRBJ1-1; V gene: TRBV7-4; D gene: TRBD1; clone size: -; CDR3 DNA: TGTGCCAGCAGCTCTGACAGGGGATCTTTCTTT; CDR3 protein: CASSSDRGSFF
CDR3 length: 13; J gene: TRBJ2-7; V gene: TRBV20-1; D gene: -; clone size: -; CDR3 DNA: TGCAGTGCCTTGGTGCTAGTCCCCTACGAGCAGTACTTC; CDR3 protein: CSALVLVPYEQYF
CDR3 length: 15; J gene: TRBJ2-3; V gene: TRBV9; D gene: -; clone size: -; CDR3 DNA: TGTGCCAGCAGCGTAACCATACGGGACACAGATACGCAGTATTTT; CDR3 protein: CASSVTIRDTDTQYF
CDR3 length: 13; J gene: TRBJ1-1; V gene: TRBV2; D gene: -; clone size: -; CDR3 DNA: TGTGCCAGCAGTGAAGTTGGGGTTAGTGCAGCTTTCTTT; CDR3 protein: CASSEVGVSAAFF
CDR3 length: 15; J gene: TRBJ2-3; V gene: TRBV5-1; D gene: TRBD1; clone size: few; CDR3 DNA: TGCGCCAGCAGCAGCCGGGGACAGGGGCGAGATACGCAGTATTTT; CDR3 protein: CASSSRGQGRDTQYF
CDR3 length: 15; J gene: TRBJ2-7; V gene: TRBV28; D gene: TRBD1; clone size: -; CDR3 DNA: TGTGCCAGCAGTTTAGGGGACAGGTGGACCTACGAGCAGTACTTC; CDR3 protein: CASSLGDRWTYEQYF
CDR3 length: 16; J gene: TRBJ2-1; V gene: TRBV11-2; D gene: TRBD1; clone size: -; CDR3 DNA: TGTGCCAGCAGCTTAGATCCCGGACAGGTTATTTATGAGCAGTTCTTC; CDR3 protein: CASSLDPGQVIYEQFF
CDR3 length: 17; J gene: TRBJ2-2; V gene: TRBV28; D gene: TRBD1; clone size: few; CDR3 DNA: TGTGCCAGCAAGACACCTCCGGGACAGGGCAACACCGGGGAGCTGTTTTTT; CDR3 protein: CASKTPPGQGNTGELFF
CDR3 length: 14; J gene: TRBJ2-3; V gene: TRBV28; D gene: TRBD2; clone size: few; CDR3 DNA: TGTGCCAGCAGTTTATCCCTAGCGGGAGATACGCAGTATTTT; CDR3 protein: CASSLSLAGDTQYF
CDR3 length: 14; J gene: TRBJ2-2; V gene: TRBV25-1; D gene: -; clone size: few; CDR3 DNA: TGTGCCAGCAGTGAAGCAGTGAACACCGGGGAGCTGTTTTTT; CDR3 protein: CASSEAVNTGELFF
CDR3 length: 13; J gene: TRBJ2-1; V gene: TRBV24-1; D gene: -; clone size: few; CDR3 DNA: TGTGCCACCAGTGACCCGACAGTTCTTGAGCAGTTCTTC; CDR3 protein: CATSDPTVLEQFF